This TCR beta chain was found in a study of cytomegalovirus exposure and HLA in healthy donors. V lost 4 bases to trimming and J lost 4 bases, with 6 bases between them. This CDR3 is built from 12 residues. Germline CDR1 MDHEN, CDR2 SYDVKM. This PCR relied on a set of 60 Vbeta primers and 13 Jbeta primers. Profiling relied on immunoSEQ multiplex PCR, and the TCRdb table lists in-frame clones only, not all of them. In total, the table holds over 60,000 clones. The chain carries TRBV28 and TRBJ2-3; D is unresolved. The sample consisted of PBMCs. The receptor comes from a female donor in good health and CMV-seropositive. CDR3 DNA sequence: TGTGCCAGCAGTTCCAGTGCAGATACGCAGTATTTT. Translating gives CASSSSADTQYF.